This TCR beta chain was documented in a study of neurological immune-mediated disorders. Looked up from germline, CDR1 is SGHDT and CDR2 is YYEEEE. The CDR3 consists of 15 residues. The ends lost 5 bases at V and 2 bases at J; junction bases unmatched: 8. Whole-study findings and limits: The most TCR clonal expansion was seen in HTLV-1-associated myelopathy, whereas the least was seen in multiple sclerosis, below the level in healthy controls.

This clonotype was detected ten times or more. Its specificity is not known. cDNA was made by 5'RACE with 10-nucleotide random UMIs. A single record per CDR3 protein comes from TCRdb applying MiXCR to the 5' RACE reads. The data show roughly 32,000 distinct CDR3 sequences, roughly 15% seen once. The chain joins TRBV5-6 to TRBJ2-3, with 7 bases that match TRBD1. Sample: PBMCs. The TCR comes from a man between 70 and 80 years old in good health. CDR3 residues: CASSYSGTVTDTQYF. The CDR3 DNA follows: TGTGCCAGCAGTTATTCCGGGACAGTCACAGATACGCAGTATTTT.